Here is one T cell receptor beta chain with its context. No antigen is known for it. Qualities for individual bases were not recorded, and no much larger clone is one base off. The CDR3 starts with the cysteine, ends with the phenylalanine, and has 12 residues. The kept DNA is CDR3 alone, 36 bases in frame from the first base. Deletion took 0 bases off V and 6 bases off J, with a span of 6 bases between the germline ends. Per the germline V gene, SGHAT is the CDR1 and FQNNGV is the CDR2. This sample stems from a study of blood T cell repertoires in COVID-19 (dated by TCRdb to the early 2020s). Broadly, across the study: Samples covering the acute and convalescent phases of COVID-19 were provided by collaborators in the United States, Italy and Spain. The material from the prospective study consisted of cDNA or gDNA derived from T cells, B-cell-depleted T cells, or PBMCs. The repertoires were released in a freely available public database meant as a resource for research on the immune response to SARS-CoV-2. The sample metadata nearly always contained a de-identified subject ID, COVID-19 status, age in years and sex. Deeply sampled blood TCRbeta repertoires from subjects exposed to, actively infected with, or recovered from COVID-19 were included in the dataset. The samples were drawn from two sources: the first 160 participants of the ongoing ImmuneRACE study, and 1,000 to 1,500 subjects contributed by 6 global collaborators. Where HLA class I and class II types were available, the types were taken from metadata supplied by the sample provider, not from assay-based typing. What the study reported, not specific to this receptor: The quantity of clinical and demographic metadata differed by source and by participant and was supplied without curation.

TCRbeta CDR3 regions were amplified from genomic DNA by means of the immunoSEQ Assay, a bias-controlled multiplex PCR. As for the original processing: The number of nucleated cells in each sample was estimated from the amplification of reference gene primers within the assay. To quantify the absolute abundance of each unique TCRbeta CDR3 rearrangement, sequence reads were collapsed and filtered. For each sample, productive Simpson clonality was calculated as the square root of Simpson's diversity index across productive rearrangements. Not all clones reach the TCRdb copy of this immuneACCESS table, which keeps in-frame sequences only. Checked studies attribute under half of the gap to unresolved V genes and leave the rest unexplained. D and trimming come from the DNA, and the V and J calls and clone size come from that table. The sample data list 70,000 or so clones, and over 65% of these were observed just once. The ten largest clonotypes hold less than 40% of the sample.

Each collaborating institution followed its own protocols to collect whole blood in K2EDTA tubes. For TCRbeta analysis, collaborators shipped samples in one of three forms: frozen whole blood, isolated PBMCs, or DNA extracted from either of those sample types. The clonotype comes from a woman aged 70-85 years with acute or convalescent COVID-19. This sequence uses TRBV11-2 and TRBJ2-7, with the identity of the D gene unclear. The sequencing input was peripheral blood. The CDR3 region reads CASSLDTGEQYF. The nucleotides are TGTGCCAGCAGCTTAGATACCGGCGAGCAGTACTTC.